This T cell receptor (beta chain) is from a study of T-cell reconstitution after alpha-beta-depleted transplantation in children. It was with unique molecular identifiers that the TCRbeta library was prepared. Via MiXCR, TCRdb re-called the PCR reads, giving one row per CDR3 protein. The sample lists 70,000 to 95,000 distinct CDR3 sequences, 9.5% to 15% occurring once. Trimming cost V 2 bases and J 1 base; bases outside gene matches: 1. Germline V gene lookup returns CDR1 LGHNA and CDR2 YSLEER. The CDR3 length is 15 residues. In its sample, this clonotype was seen many times. The rearrangement joins TRBV4-3 to TRBJ2-5; TRBD2 matches at 10 bases. The TCR comes from a human donor who donated a stem cell graft to a child with inherited bone marrow failure. This specimen consisted of PBMCs from the stem cell graft donor, obtained from the stem cell graft. This chain's CDR3 is CASSQLAGAQETQYF. The DNA for the CDR3 is TGCGCCAGCAGCCAACTAGCGGGAGCCCAAGAGACCCAGTACTTC.